In its sample, the clone carrying this T cell receptor beta chain was seen once. What it binds is unknown. These data belong to a study of shared clonotypes between healthy human individuals. The study, taken as a whole, reports: What limited the represented genetic and exposure-history diversity was the small number of donors. When compared with the clonotypes that were shared by all four sorted-subset donors, the non-shared clonotypes turned out to have lower generation probabilities.

Negatively enriched CD4+ T cells were divided by CD45RA into naive and memory. Replicate sorted-subset PCRs were loaded with around 210 ng DNA, about 30,000 T cell genomes. TCRdb's copy holds only in-frame clones and misses some; the assay was immunoSEQ multiplex PCR. The sample shows millions of clones, approximately 94% of them seen only once. Trimming stripped 5 bases from V and 2 bases from J, with 10 bases between. This CDR3 is 13 amino acids long. Germline CDR1 MGHDK, CDR2 SYGVNS. The clonotype was recovered from a man in his late teens or twenties in good health. What was sequenced was naive CD4+ T cells sorted from blood. Subset defined: CD45RA+ positively selected. The chain joins TRBV25-1 to TRBJ2-7; D remains ambiguous. The CDR3 nucleotides read TGTGCCAGCAGTCACACAGCTCCCTACGAGCAGTACTTC. This encodes CASSHTAPYEQYF.